Listed below are T cell receptor beta chains from one sample, sequenced in a study of cytomegalovirus exposure and HLA in healthy donors. Sequencing used immunoSEQ multiplex PCR; TCRdb keeps in-frame clones, though not all of them. The sample consists of about 170,000 clones, 84% of them appearing once. The sample consisted of PBMCs. The receptors here all came from a girl between 5 and 17 years old in good health and CMV-seropositive. Both conserved end residues are part of each CDR3. Fields, in order: V gene, D gene, J gene, clone size, CDR3 DNA, CDR3 protein. A D gene is named only where the DNA matches it firmly. Size tells how often a clone was seen (once, few, many) or the class of an expanded clone, and some rows leave it out.

V gene: TRBV6-5
D gene: .
J gene: TRBJ2-5
clone size: .
CDR3 DNA: TGTGCCATCCGTGGAGGCAGGCAGCCCAAAGAGACCCAGTACTTC
CDR3 protein: CAIRGGRQPKETQYF

V gene: TRBV6-5
D gene: .
J gene: TRBJ1-5
clone size: once
CDR3 DNA: TGTGCCAGCAGTCCCTCGTGGACTAATCAGCCCCAGCATTTT
CDR3 protein: CASSPSWTNQPQHF

V gene: TRBV9
D gene: .
J gene: TRBJ2-6
clone size: .
CDR3 DNA: TGTGCCAGCAGCGTAGTGACGGGTGCGGCTGGGGCCAACGTCCTGACTTTC
CDR3 protein: CASSVVTGAAGANVLTF

V gene: TRBV19
D gene: .
J gene: TRBJ1-1
clone size: .
CDR3 DNA: TGTGCCAGTAGTATCCTAACCGGGACACAGAACACTGAAGCTTTCTTT
CDR3 protein: CASSILTGTQNTEAFF

V gene: TRBV30
D gene: .
J gene: TRBJ2-1
clone size: .
CDR3 DNA: TGTGCCTGGAGTGGGCGGGCTAACAATGAGCAGTTCTTC
CDR3 protein: CAWSGRANNEQFF

V gene: TRBV10-1
D gene: TRBD1
J gene: TRBJ2-2
clone size: .
CDR3 DNA: TGCGCCAGCAGTGAGCGCAGGGACAGTAGACCCGGGGAGCTGTTTTTT
CDR3 protein: CASSERRDSRPGELFF

V gene: TRBV6-6
D gene: .
J gene: TRBJ1-1
clone size: .
CDR3 DNA: TGTGCCGGAACCCGAACCCACAGGGCTCCTGAAGCTTTCTTT
CDR3 protein: CAGTRTHRAPEAFF

V gene: TRBV19
D gene: .
J gene: TRBJ2-5
clone size: few
CDR3 DNA: TGTGCCAGTAGTATTAGGGGTGACCAAGAGACCCAGTACTTC
CDR3 protein: CASSIRGDQETQYF

V gene: TRBV7-3
D gene: .
J gene: TRBJ2-3
clone size: .
CDR3 DNA: TGTGCCAGCAGCCCCCCGAGCACAGATACGCAGTATTTT
CDR3 protein: CASSPPSTDTQYF

V gene: TRBV12-5
D gene: TRBD2
J gene: TRBJ2-1
clone size: .
CDR3 DNA: TGTGCTAGTGGTTTGCCCGGGGCTAGCGGGTTTCTTGAGCAGTTCTTC
CDR3 protein: CASGLPGASGFLEQFF

V gene: TRBV2
D gene: .
J gene: TRBJ2-7
clone size: .
CDR3 DNA: TGTGCCAGACAGGGACCCTACGAGCAGTACTTC
CDR3 protein: CARQGPYEQYF

V gene: TRBV2
D gene: .
J gene: TRBJ2-5
clone size: .
CDR3 DNA: TGTGCCAGCAGATCTAGCGTGCGGGAGACCCAGTACTTC
CDR3 protein: CASRSSVRETQYF

V gene: TRBV7-9
D gene: .
J gene: TRBJ2-7
clone size: .
CDR3 DNA: TGTGCCAGCAGCCCCGAATTTGGAGGATACGAGCAGTACTTC
CDR3 protein: CASSPEFGGYEQYF

V gene: TRBV30
D gene: TRBD1
J gene: TRBJ1-5
clone size: .
CDR3 DNA: TGTGCCTGGAGTTCGGACAGGGGGTTTAATCAGCCCCAGCATTTT
CDR3 protein: CAWSSDRGFNQPQHF

V gene: TRBV15
D gene: TRBD1
J gene: TRBJ1-2
clone size: .
CDR3 DNA: TGTGCCACCAGCAGGGAGGGGACAGTCTATGGCTACACCTTC
CDR3 protein: CATSREGTVYGYTF

V gene: TRBV4-2
D gene: TRBD1
J gene: TRBJ2-1
clone size: .
CDR3 DNA: TGTGCCAGCAGCCAAGAAGCCGGGACAGGGGCCCACAATGAGCAGTTCTTC
CDR3 protein: CASSQEAGTGAHNEQFF

V gene: TRBV15
D gene: TRBD1
J gene: TRBJ1-1
clone size: .
CDR3 DNA: TGTGCCACCAGCCCACGCGGGACAGGGCCTTGGAACACTGAAGCTTTCTTT
CDR3 protein: CATSPRGTGPWNTEAFF